The entry below describes one T cell receptor (beta chain). Its antigen is unknown. Sequencing was performed with immunoSEQ multiplex PCR; in TCRdb, only in-frame clones are kept and a portion is missing. Among about 120,000 clones listed, less than 95% were seen once. The data derive from a study of T cell clones after liver transplantation. The ends lost 1 base at V and 0 bases at J; junction bases unmatched: 5. The germline gives CDR1 SGHTA, CDR2 FQGNSA. The length of the CDR3 is 17 residues. Study-wide results and limits: Circulating graft-donor-reactive CD4 TCRbeta sequences fell significantly post-transplant in 5 of 8 subjects.

The clonotype comes from a human patient who received a liver transplant. The T cells may partly be graft donor cells. The J gene is TRBJ2-7, the V gene TRBV7-2; 11 bases are shared with TRBD2. The sequences come from CD4+ T cells from blood, collected 12 months after liver transplant. The chain's CDR3 is CASSLEGGTSGSYEQYF. DNA for the CDR3: TGTGCCAGCAGCTTAGAAGGCGGGACTAGCGGCTCCTACGAGCAGTACTTC.